This TCR beta chain was sequenced during a study of CD4 T cells in relation to SARS-CoV-2 and coronaviruses. Study-wide findings and caveats: Around 60% of donors had memory CD4+ clonotypes crossrecognizing SARS-CoV-2 and common cold coronavirus spike. SARS-CoV-2-driven expansion was significantly weaker in crossreactive than monoreactive clones.

Uncultured naive and memory CD4+ T cells supplied DNA for deep TCR-beta sequencing. Assay: immunoSEQ multiplex PCR; the TCRdb copy retains only in-frame clones and omits some. The sample holds 55,000 to 70,000 clones; approximately 93% are singletons and the top ten take around 0.23%. The unexposed donors gave CD4+ T cells in about 2010-2019, prior to COVID-19. Of note for this clone: Its antigen remains unidentified.

Germline lookup yields CDR1 MDHEN and CDR2 SYDVKM. Trimming pared 6 bases from V and 7 bases from J, leaving 12 bases between. This CDR3 has 12 amino acids. This chain connects TRBV28 to TRBJ2-5, with D unclear. The clonotype comes from a human donor in good health. Sequenced input: naive CD4+ T cells from PBMCs. Regarding subset: naive CD4+ T cells isolated by negative enrichment. The CDR3 coding sequence is TGTGCCAGCAGGGGTCAAGTCTGGACCCAGTACTTC. Protein sequence: CASRGQVWTQYF. The full variable domain, with the rest looked up from reference TRBV28 and TRBJ2-5, is DVKVTQSSRYLVKRTGEKVFLECVQDMDHENMFWYRQDPGLGLRLIYFSYDVKMKEKGDIPEGYSVSREKKERFSLILESASTNQTSMYLCASRGQVWTQYFGPGTRLLVL.